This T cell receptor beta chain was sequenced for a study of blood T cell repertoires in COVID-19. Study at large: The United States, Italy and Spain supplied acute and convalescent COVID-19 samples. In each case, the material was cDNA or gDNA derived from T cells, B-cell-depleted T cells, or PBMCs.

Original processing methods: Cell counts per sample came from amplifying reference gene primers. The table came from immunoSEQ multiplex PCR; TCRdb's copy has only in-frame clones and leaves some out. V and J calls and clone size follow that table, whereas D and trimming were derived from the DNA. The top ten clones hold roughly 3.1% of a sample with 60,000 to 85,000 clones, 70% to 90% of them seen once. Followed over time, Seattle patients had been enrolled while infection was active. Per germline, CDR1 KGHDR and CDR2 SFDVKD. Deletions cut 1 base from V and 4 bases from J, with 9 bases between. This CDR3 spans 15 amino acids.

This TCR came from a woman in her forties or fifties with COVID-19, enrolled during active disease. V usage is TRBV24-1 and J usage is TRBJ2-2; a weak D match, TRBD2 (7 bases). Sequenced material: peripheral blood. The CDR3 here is CATSDFRGGTGELFF. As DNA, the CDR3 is TGTGCCACCAGTGATTTTAGGGGGGGCACCGGGGAGCTGTTTTTT.